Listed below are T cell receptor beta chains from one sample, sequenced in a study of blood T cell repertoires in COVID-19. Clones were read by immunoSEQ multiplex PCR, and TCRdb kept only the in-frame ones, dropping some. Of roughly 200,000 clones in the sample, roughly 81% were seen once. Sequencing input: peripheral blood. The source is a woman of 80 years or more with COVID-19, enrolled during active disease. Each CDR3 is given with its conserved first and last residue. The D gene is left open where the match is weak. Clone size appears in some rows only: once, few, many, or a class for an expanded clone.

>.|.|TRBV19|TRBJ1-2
TGTGCCAGTAGTATACCCGGACAGAGCGAATATGGCTACACCTTC
CASSIPGQSEYGYTF
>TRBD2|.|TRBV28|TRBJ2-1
TGTGCCAGCAACTCTATAAGCGGGAGAGAGCAGTTCTTC
CASNSISGREQFF
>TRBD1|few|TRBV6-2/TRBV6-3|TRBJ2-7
TGTGCCAGCAGTTACCCGGAACAGGGGGGCCCCTACGAGCAGTACTTC
CASSYPEQGGPYEQYF
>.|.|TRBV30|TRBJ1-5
TGTGCCTGGAGTGTACACGGCCAAGGGGCCCAGCATTTT
CAWSVHGQGAQHF
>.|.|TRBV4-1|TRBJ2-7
TGCGCCAGCAGCCACCTCGGACAGCTCGGGAGGCACGAGCAGTACTTC
CASSHLGQLGRHEQYF
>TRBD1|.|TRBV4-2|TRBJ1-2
TGTGCCAGCAGCCAAGTAACAGGGGGAGGCTACACCTTC
CASSQVTGGGYTF
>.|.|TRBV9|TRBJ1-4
TGTGCCAGCAGCATCTCGGCAGGGCCAAGTGAAAAACTGTTTTTT
CASSISAGPSEKLFF
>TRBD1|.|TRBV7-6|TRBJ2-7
TGTGCCAGCAGCCCGCGACAGGGGGCCTCGTCTGAGCAGTACTTC
CASSPRQGASSEQYF
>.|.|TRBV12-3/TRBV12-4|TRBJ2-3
TGTGCCAGCAGTTTCGGGGGAACAGATACGCAGTATTTT
CASSFGGTDTQYF
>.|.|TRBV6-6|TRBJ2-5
TGTGCCAGCAGTGGGCCCTCCCAAGAGACCCAGTACTTC
CASSGPSQETQYF
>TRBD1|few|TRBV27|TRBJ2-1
TGTGCCAGCAAGTCAGGGGGTATGAATGAGCAGTTCTTC
CASKSGGMNEQFF
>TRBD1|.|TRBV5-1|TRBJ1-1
TGCGCCAGCAGCGAGGGGGCGGGAGGCGTGGGGACTGAAGCTTTCTTT
CASSEGAGGVGTEAFF
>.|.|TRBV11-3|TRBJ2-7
TGTGCCAGCAGCACCCAGTTCCACGAGCAGTACTTC
CASSTQFHEQYF
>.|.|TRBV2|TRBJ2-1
TGTGCCAGCACTCCGCGGGACCGAAATGAGCAGTTCTTC
CASTPRDRNEQFF
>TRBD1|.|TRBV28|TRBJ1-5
TGTGCCAGCAGTTTCGGACAGGGCCGCAATCAGCCCCAGCATTTT
CASSFGQGRNQPQHF
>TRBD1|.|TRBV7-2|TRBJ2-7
TGTGCCAGCAGCTTCCCGGGACAGCCAGACTACGAGCAGTACTTC
CASSFPGQPDYEQYF
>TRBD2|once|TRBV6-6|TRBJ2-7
TGTGCCACCATTAGGACTAGCGGTTCCTACGAGCAGTACTTC
CATIRTSGSYEQYF
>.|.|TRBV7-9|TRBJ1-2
TGTGCCAGCAGCCCAAACAGGGCCCCAGATTTGTATGGCTACACCTTC
CASSPNRAPDLYGYTF
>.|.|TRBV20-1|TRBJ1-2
TGCAGCCCAGGGGTTGGCTACACCTTC
CSPGVGYTF
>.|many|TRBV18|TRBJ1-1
TGTGCCAGCTCACCAATACTGGAGAAGTCCACTGAAGCTTTCTTT
CASSPILEKSTEAFF
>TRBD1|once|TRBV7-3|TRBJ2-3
TGTGCCAGCAGTTTCCGGGACAGCCCGCTTGATACGCAGTATTTT
CASSFRDSPLDTQYF
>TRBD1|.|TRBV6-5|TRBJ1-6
TGTGCCAGCAGATCCGGGACAGGCCATAATTCACCCCTCCACTTT
CASRSGTGHNSPLHF
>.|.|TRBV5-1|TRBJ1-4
TGCGCCAGCAGCTTGGGTTCCCCCGACACGCGGCCGGGGTATGAAAAACTGTTTTTT
CASSLGSPDTRPGYEKLFF
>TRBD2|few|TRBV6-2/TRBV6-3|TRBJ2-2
TGTGCCAGCAGTTACTTCGGACTAGCGGGGGGAACCGGGGAGCTGTTTTTT
CASSYFGLAGGTGELFF
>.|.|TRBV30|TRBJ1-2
TGTGCCTGGAGTGACAACCCCGCAGGGGATGGCTACACCTTC
CAWSDNPAGDGYTF
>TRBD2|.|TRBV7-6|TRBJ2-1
TGTGCCAGCAGCTTAGGGACTAGCTCCTACAATGAGCAGTTCTTC
CASSLGTSSYNEQFF
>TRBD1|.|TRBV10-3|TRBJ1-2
TGTGCCATCAGTGAGTCGACAGGGGGTGGCTACACCTTC
CAISESTGGGYTF
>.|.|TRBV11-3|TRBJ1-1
TGTGCCAGCAGTACCCAGGGTGGAGACACTGAAGCTTTCTTT
CASSTQGGDTEAFF
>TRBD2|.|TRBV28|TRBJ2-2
TGTGCCAGCAGTTTATGGAGGCTAGCGGGAGGGCCCGGGGAGCTGTTTTTT
CASSLWRLAGGPGELFF